The next 32 T cell receptor beta chains were all read from a single sample in a study of cytomegalovirus exposure and HLA in healthy donors. Researchers ran the PCR with 60 Vbeta and 13 Jbeta primers. Assay: immunoSEQ multiplex PCR; the TCRdb copy retains only in-frame clones and omits some. This listing includes about 72,000 clones. The sequenced sample was PBMCs. The source of these receptors is a woman in her forties in good health and CMV-seropositive.

The V call is TRBV7-6, the J call TRBJ2-5; 10 nucleotides align to TRBD2. This CDR3 has 15 amino acids. Germline CDR1 SGHVS, CDR2 FNYEAQ. The J segment lost 5 bases and the V segment lost 1 base, leaving 4 bases of the junction unmatched. The CDR3 DNA reads as TGTGCCAGCAGCTTAGAAACTAGCGGGGCTGAGACCCAGTACTTC. Protein sequence: CASSLETSGAETQYF.

A word on this clone: Relative to the germline gene, one junction end is altered; a read error may explain this. V usage is TRBV19 and J usage is TRBJ2-7, with D possibly matching TRBD1 (6 bases). Germline assignment: CDR1 LNHDA and CDR2 SQIVND (reference sequence). This CDR3 is 14 amino acids long. The CDR3, as DNA: TGTGCCAGTAGTTTAGACAGGCTGGCCTACGAGCAGTACTTC. Its protein is CASSLDRLAYEQYF.

The chain joins TRBV19 to TRBJ1-2, with D unclear. Between the trimmed V and J ends, which lost 4 bases and 8 bases, there was a span of 11 bases. Looked up from germline, CDR1 is LNHDA and CDR2 is SQIVND (reference sequence). The CDR3 loop spans 12 amino acids. The DNA for the CDR3 is TGTGCCAGTAGTACCGATCCAGGCGGCTACACCTTC. Translation gives CASSTDPGGYTF.

CDR3 sequence: CASSLGQGAEYF. The CDR3 DNA follows: TGTGCCAGCAGCTTAGGCCAGGGGGCTGAGTACTTC. The J gene is TRBJ2-7, the V gene TRBV7-9, with 8 bases fitting TRBD1. J was trimmed by 11 bases and V by 1 base; bases with no gene match: 4. Germline V gives CDR1 SEHNR, CDR2 FQNEAQ (reference sequence). The CDR3 length is 12 residues.

The V gene is TRBV29-1, the J gene TRBJ2-5, with 7 bases lining up with TRBD1. The CDR3 extends over 15 amino acids. The germline CDR1 and CDR2 sequences are SQVTM and ANQGSEA. V was pared by 5 bases and J by 1 base, with 10 bases of the junction left unmatched. The CDR3 DNA reads as TGCAGCGTTAAAACATACAGGGGTATCCAAGAGACCCAGTACTTC. This codes for CSVKTYRGIQETQYF.

The chain links TRBV27 to TRBJ2-7, with D possibly TRBD2 on 5 matching bases. CDR1 and CDR2 (germline): MNHEY, SMNVEV (reference sequence). This CDR3 is built from 14 residues. V lost 2 bases to trimming and J lost 5 bases, with 13 bases between them. DNA for the CDR3: TGTGCCAGCAGTTTAGGCGGGCCTCTGAACGAGCAGTACTTC. Protein: CASSLGGPLNEQYF.

The chain couples TRBV5-1 to TRBJ1-2; TRBD1 matches at 11 bases. V shed 4 bases, J shed 5 bases, and the junction held 1 base outside the gene matches. The length of the CDR3 is 13 residues. Germline V gives CDR1 SGHRS, CDR2 YFSETQ. The DNA for the CDR3 is TGCGCCAGCAGCGGGACAGGGGGATATGGCTACACCTTC. Its protein product is CASSGTGGYGYTF.

This chain connects TRBV6-5 to TRBJ1-2; TRBD1 is a possible D gene (6 bases). The CDR3 length is 15 residues. Trimming stripped 4 bases from V and 7 bases from J, with 19 bases between. Germline loops: CDR1 MNHEY, CDR2 SVGAGI. The CDR3 loop is CASSSSTGSWGGYTF. The CDR3 coding sequence is TGTGCCAGCAGTTCGTCCACAGGGTCGTGGGGTGGCTACACCTTC.

The chain carries TRBV18 and TRBJ2-3; the D is unclear. The CDR3 spans 12 residues. The germline V and J ends were trimmed by 5 bases and 2 bases, with 5 bases remaining between them. Per germline, CDR1 KGHSH and CDR2 LQKENI. The CDR3, as DNA: TGTGCCAGCTCATCATTCACAGATACGCAGTATTTT. It encodes CASSSFTDTQYF.

The chain couples TRBV29-1 to TRBJ1-1; 8 positions match TRBD1. The CDR3 has 13 amino acids. With V trimmed by 4 bases and J by 5 bases, 6 bases remained unmatched. Germline assignment: CDR1 SQVTM and CDR2 ANQGSEA. In DNA, the CDR3 is TGCAGCGTTGCAGGGGGCATGGGAACTGAAGCTTTCTTT. Protein sequence: CSVAGGMGTEAFF.

In DNA form, the CDR3 reads TGTGCCAGCAACTCCGAGCGGGGGAACACCGGGGAGCTGTTTTTT. Its protein product is CASNSERGNTGELFF. The V gene is TRBV5-4, the J gene TRBJ2-2, with 7 bases aligning to TRBD2. The trim removed 6 bases at V and 1 base at J, leaving 6 bases unmatched. The CDR3 runs to 15 residues. The germline V gene has CDR1 SGHNT and CDR2 YYREEE (reference sequence).

This rearrangement joins TRBV12-5 to TRBJ1-5, with D unresolved. The CDR3 is 11 amino acids. Between the trimmed V and J ends, which lost 5 bases and 6 bases, there was a span of 5 bases. Germline CDR1 and CDR2: LGHNT and FRNRAP. The CDR3 DNA follows: TGTGCTAGTGGTCCCAGTCAGCCCCAGCATTTT. This gives the protein CASGPSQPQHF.

The chain recombines TRBV9 with TRBJ2-5; tentative D call: TRBD1 (5 bases). Germline V gene sequence: CDR1 SGDLS, CDR2 YYNGEE. With 0 bases removed from V and 2 bases from J, the gap between germline ends came to 5 bases. The CDR3 has 13 residues. The DNA for the CDR3 is TGTGCCAGCAGCGTAGCAGGGCAAGAGACCCAGTACTTC. Encoded protein: CASSVAGQETQYF.

The chain recombines TRBV19 with TRBJ2-5, with D possibly TRBD1 on 5 matching bases. The CDR3 runs 16 residues. CDR1 is LNHDA and CDR2 is SQIVND in the germline V gene (reference sequence). V lost 0 bases and J 5 bases, leaving 16 bases between the germline ends. In DNA form, the CDR3 reads TGTGCCAGTAGTATAGATCTTAGGGCAGGGCGGGAGACCCAGTACTTC. Its protein is CASSIDLRAGRETQYF. Variable domain in full (rest from reference TRBV19 and TRBJ2-5): DGGITQSPKYLFRKEGQNVTLSCEQNLNHDAMYWYRQDPGQGLRLIYYSQIVNDFQKGDIAEGYSVSREKKESFPLTVTSAQKNPTAFYLCASSIDLRAGRETQYFGPGTRLLVL.

This chain links TRBV7-3 with TRBJ1-1; 8 positions agree with TRBD1. J lost 9 bases, V lost 2 bases, and 11 bases had no gene match. The CDR3 has 15 amino acids. Germline loops: CDR1 SGHTA, CDR2 FQGTGA. CDR3 amino acids: CASSLAAGGEQKAFF. DNA of the CDR3: TGTGCCAGCAGCTTAGCAGCAGGGGGCGAGCAAAAAGCTTTCTTT.

The chain employs TRBV19 and TRBJ1-5; possible D gene TRBD1, 5 bases. The V end was cut by 6 bases, the J end by 1 base, with 19 bases between. This CDR3 contains 17 residues. CDR1 LNHDA and CDR2 SQIVND come from the germline V gene (reference sequence). The CDR3 reads CASSRLRGEGSNQPQHF. The CDR3 DNA is TGTGCCAGTAGCCGCCTCCGGGGGGAAGGGAGCAATCAGCCCCAGCATTTT.

The V and J genes are TRBV6-5 and TRBJ2-3; TRBD1 might be the D (6 bases). CDR3 length equals 15 residues. CDR1 is MNHEY and CDR2 is SVGAGI in the germline V gene. Trimming shortened V by 5 bases and J by 5 bases, and 17 bases separated the two germline ends. The CDR3 DNA is TGTGCCAGCAGTCTCGAGGGGGTCTTAATAGATACGCAGTATTTT. It encodes CASSLEGVLIDTQYF.

The CDR3: CASSFKWGQGAYSGNTIYF. The CDR3 nucleotides read TGTGCCAGCAGCTTCAAGTGGGGACAGGGGGCTTACTCTGGAAACACCATATATTTT. This rearrangement joins TRBV7-8 to TRBJ1-3; 12 bases are a match to TRBD1. Germline trimming cut 3 bases from V and 0 bases from J; bases unmatched to any gene: 9. CDR3 length: 19 amino acids. Germline-derived CDR1 and CDR2 are SGHVS and FQNEAQ. Complete variable domain (other parts from reference TRBV7-8 and TRBJ1-3): GAGVSQSPRYKVAKRGQDVALRCDPISGHVSLFWYQQALGQGPEFLTYFQNEAQLDKSGLPSDRFFAERPEGSVSTLKIQRTQQEDSAVYLCASSFKWGQGAYSGNTIYFGEGSWLTVV.

On this clone itself: A junction boundary mismatches the germline segment, possibly from a read error. The chain employs TRBV6-5 and TRBJ2-2, with D unclear. Germline V gene data show CDR1 as MNHEY and CDR2 as SVGAGI. The CDR3 is 12 amino acids. As DNA, the CDR3 is TGTGCCCTCCTAACGAACGCCGGGGAGCTGTTTTTT. This translates into CALLTNAGELFF.

CDR3 bases: TGTGCCAGCAGTTTGATGGGCGGATCGGGAGGCTACGAGCAGTACTTC. The encoded protein is CASSLMGGSGGYEQYF. The chain carries TRBV28 and TRBJ2-5; 7 positions match TRBD2. The closer fit of TRBJ2-7 to the DNA end suggests the J call may be wrong. CDR3 size: 16 residues. Germline V gives CDR1 MDHEN, CDR2 SYDVKM.

J is TRBJ2-1 and V is TRBV6-4; TRBD2 might be the D (6 bases). The V gene's germline CDR1 is MRHNA and CDR2 SNTAGT. V lost 5 bases and J 6 bases, leaving 17 bases between the germline ends. This CDR3 contains 15 residues. The CDR3 DNA sequence: TGTGCCAGCAGTTTGGGAGGAGGGGAGGTCAATGAGCAGTTCTTC. Translated: CASSLGGGEVNEQFF.

The chain recombines TRBV14 with TRBJ2-1, with D possibly TRBD2 on 5 matching bases. Germline V gene lookup returns CDR1 SGHDN and CDR2 FVKESK. The CDR3 extends over 15 amino acids. Trimming left V 5 bases short and J 3 bases short, with 14 bases between. The CDR3 DNA follows: TGTGCCAGCAGCTTTGACTATGGGGTCTACAATGAGCAGTTCTTC. This gives the protein CASSFDYGVYNEQFF.

The J gene is TRBJ2-3, the V gene TRBV9, with 8 positions matching TRBD2. Germline CDR1 and CDR2: SGDLS and YYNGEE. The CDR3 contains 17 residues. V gave up 0 bases and J gave up 4 bases; unmatched junction bases: 10. The CDR3 coding sequence is TGTGCCAGCAGCGTAGAGGCGGGACTAGACCTCGCAGATACGCAGTATTTT. This sequence encodes CASSVEAGLDLADTQYF.

J is TRBJ1-6 and V is TRBV7-9; D not certain. The CDR3 sequence is 16 residues long. V was shortened by 0 bases and J by 10 bases, with 16 bases between the two germline ends. The germline V gene has CDR1 SEHNR and CDR2 FQNEAQ (reference sequence). The CDR3, as DNA: TGTGCCAGCAGCTTAGCGTTGGTCCCCAAGGAGTCACCCCTCCACTTT. This gives the protein CASSLALVPKESPLHF.

The V gene is TRBV29-1, the J gene TRBJ1-4, with 10 bases that match TRBD1. The junction had 3 bases not matched to a gene; V was cut back by 6 bases and J by 8 bases. CDR3 length: 12 amino acids. Germline CDR1 reads SQVTM; CDR2 reads ANQGSEA. The CDR3 DNA follows: TGCAGCGTCCGGACAGGGGGGGAAAAACTGTTTTTT. It yields the protein CSVRTGGEKLFF. The complete variable domain, with remaining parts taken from reference TRBV29-1 and TRBJ1-4, reads SAVISQKPSRDICQRGTSLTIQCQVDSQVTMMFWYRQQPGQSLTLIATANQGSEATYESGFVIDKFPISRPNLTFSTLTVSNMSPEDSSIYLCSVRTGGEKLFFGSGTQLSVL.

The chain combines TRBV14 with TRBJ2-7, with 8 positions matching TRBD2. CDR1 and CDR2 from the germline V gene are SGHDN and FVKESK. V shed 4 bases and J 3 bases; nucleotides not matched to a gene: 17. This CDR3 has 18 residues. The CDR3 DNA sequence: TGTGCCAGCAGCCCCCTATTTGTGGCGGGAGGTATCTACTACGAGCAGTACTTC. It is translated as CASSPLFVAGGIYYEQYF.

Worth noting for this clone: One junction end does not reproduce the germline sequence, and a read error may be involved. Other DNA sequences in the sample encode the same CDR3. This rearrangement joins TRBV2 to TRBJ1-6; 7 nucleotides line up with TRBD1. In germline, CDR1 is SNHLY, CDR2 FYNNEI. CDR3 size: 15 residues. The CDR3 spells CASNRPEGALSPLHF. The CDR3 nucleotides read TGCGCCAGCAATCGGCCAGAGGGGGCGCTTTCACCCCTCCACTTT. Together with reference TRBV2 and TRBJ1-6, the CDR3 gives the full variable domain: EPEVTQTPSHQVTQMGQEVILRCVPISNHLYFYWYRQILGQKVEFLVSFYNNEISEKSEIFDDQFSVERPDGSNFTLKIRSTKLEDSAMYFCASNRPEGALSPLHFGNGTRLTVT.

The CDR3 region is CASSLAGLNTGELFF. The CDR3 bases are TGTGCCAGCAGCTTAGCAGGACTGAACACCGGGGAGCTGTTTTTT. The chain carries TRBV11-2 and TRBJ2-2, with D possibly matching TRBD2 (5 bases). Germline V gene sequence: CDR1 SGHAT, CDR2 FQNNGV. Trimming left V 1 base short and J 1 base short, with 7 bases between. The length of the CDR3 is 15 residues. The entire variable domain, with the rest obtained from reference TRBV11-2 and TRBJ2-2, is as follows: EAGVAQSPRYKIIEKRQSVAFWCNPISGHATLYWYQQILGQGPKLLIQFQNNGVVDDSQLPKDRFSAERLKGVDSTLKIQPAKLEDSAVYLCASSLAGLNTGELFFGEGSRLTVL.

The rearrangement uses TRBV10-3 and TRBJ1-5; TRBD1 matches at 8 bases. This CDR3 is built from 15 residues. Germline CDR1 is ENHRY and CDR2 is SYGVKD. With 5 bases clipped from V and 5 bases from J, the junction kept 8 bases outside the gene matches. The DNA for the CDR3 is TGTGCCATCAGTTCGGACAGGGTCAAGGATCAGCCCCAGCATTTT. Its translation is CAISSDRVKDQPQHF.

The V gene is TRBV6-1, the J gene TRBJ1-4; 9 bases line up with TRBD1. CDR3 length equals 14 residues. From germline, CDR1 is MNHNS and CDR2 SASEGT. V gave up 8 bases and J gave up 4 bases; unmatched junction bases: 5. The CDR3 bases are TGTGCCAGCCAAACAGGGGGCTATAATGAAAAACTGTTTTTT. Its translation is CASQTGGYNEKLFF.

The genes are TRBV6-5 and TRBJ1-1; D call uncertain. The CDR3 length is 13 residues. Germline values: CDR1 MNHEY, CDR2 SVGAGI. V was trimmed by 0 bases and J by 3 bases, leaving 5 bases between them. The CDR3 spells CASSYSPDTEAFF. The CDR3 DNA follows: TGTGCCAGCAGTTACTCTCCCGACACTGAAGCTTTCTTT.

J is TRBJ2-5 and V is TRBV30; a weak D match, TRBD1 (6 bases). Germline-derived CDR1 and CDR2 are GTSNPN and SVGIG (reference sequence). V was cut by 0 bases and J by 5 bases, with 13 bases left in between. The CDR3 has 14 amino acids. CDR3 DNA: TGTGCCTGGAGTGTTGAAGGGGGAGACGAGACCCAGTACTTC. Encoded protein: CAWSVEGGDETQYF.